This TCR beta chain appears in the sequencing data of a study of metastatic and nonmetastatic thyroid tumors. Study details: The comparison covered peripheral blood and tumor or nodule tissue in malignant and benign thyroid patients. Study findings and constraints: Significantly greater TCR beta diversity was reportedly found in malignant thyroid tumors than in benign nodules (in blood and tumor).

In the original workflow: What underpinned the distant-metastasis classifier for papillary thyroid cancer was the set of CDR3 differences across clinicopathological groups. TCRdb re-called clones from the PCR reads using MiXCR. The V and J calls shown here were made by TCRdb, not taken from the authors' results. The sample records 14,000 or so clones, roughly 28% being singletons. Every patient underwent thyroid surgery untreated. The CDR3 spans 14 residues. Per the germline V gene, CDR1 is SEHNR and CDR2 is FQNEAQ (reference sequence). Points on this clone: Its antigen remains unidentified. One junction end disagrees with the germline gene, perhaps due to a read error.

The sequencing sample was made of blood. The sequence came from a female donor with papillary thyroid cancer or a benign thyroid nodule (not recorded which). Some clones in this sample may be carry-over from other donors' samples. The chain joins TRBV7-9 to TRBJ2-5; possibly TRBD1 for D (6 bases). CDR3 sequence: CASSSILQGTTRYF. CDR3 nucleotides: TGTGCCAGCAGCTCTATATTACAGGGAACTACCCGGTACTTC.